The 14 T cell receptor beta chains listed next were all sequenced from one sample in a study of shared clonotypes between healthy human individuals. Clones were sequenced by immunoSEQ multiplex PCR, and TCRdb holds only the in-frame ones, with some missing. The sample shows about 1.4 million clones, 96% of them seen only once. Sequenced sample: naive CD4+ T cells sorted from blood. Subset described: CD45RA+ positively selected. The receptors shown here come from a man aged 25 to 40 in good health.

J is TRBJ1-5 and V is TRBV19, with D uncertain. Trimming stripped 3 bases from V and 5 bases from J, with 14 bases between. This CDR3 has 15 residues. The germline V gene encodes CDR1 LNHDA and CDR2 SQIVND (reference sequence). In DNA form, the CDR3 reads TGTGCCAGTAGTATCGACGGGAGTCTGGATCAGCCCCAGCATTTT. Its translation: CASSIDGSLDQPQHF.

V usage is TRBV11-2 and J usage is TRBJ2-3; TRBD2 aligns across 10 bases. This CDR3 region has 17 residues. V shed 5 bases, J shed 2 bases, and the junction held 10 bases outside the gene matches. Germline V gives CDR1 SGHAT, CDR2 FQNNGV. The CDR3 region has the DNA TGTGCCAGCAGCGTTAGCGGGAGGCCCTACCCCACAGATACGCAGTATTTT. It encodes CASSVSGRPYPTDTQYF.

The chain has TRBV5-1 and TRBJ2-1; 8 bases match TRBD2. CDR1 is SGHRS, CDR2 YFSETQ, per germline. With V trimmed by 0 bases and J by 5 bases, 4 bases remained unmatched. The length of the CDR3 is 15 residues. The CDR3 DNA sequence: TGCGCCAGCAGCTTGGGAGCGGGAGTTGACAATGAGCAGTTCTTC. This encodes CASSLGAGVDNEQFF.

A remark on this clone: This sample includes further DNA sequences coding for the same CDR3. The chain links TRBV27 to TRBJ2-2; D not resolved. CDR1 and CDR2 (germline): MNHEY, SMNVEV (reference sequence). Trimming cost V 2 bases and J 0 bases, with 1 base left between them. CDR3 size: 13 residues. The CDR3 DNA reads TGTGCCAGCAGTTTAACGAACACCGGGGAGCTGTTTTTT. This translates into CASSLTNTGELFF.

The genes are TRBV29-1 and TRBJ2-5; unclear D gene. This CDR3 has 12 residues. Trimming shortened V by 7 bases and J by 5 bases, and 14 bases separated the two germline ends. In germline, CDR1 is SQVTM, CDR2 ANQGSEA. In nucleotides, the CDR3 is TGCAGCGCAAACACTCCCTCGGAGACCCAGTACTTC. Protein sequence: CSANTPSETQYF.

The gene calls are TRBV30 and TRBJ1-1, with D possibly matching TRBD1 (5 bases). The CDR3 is 14 residues long. V was cut by 0 bases and J by 4 bases, with 12 bases left in between. CDR1 GTSNPN and CDR2 SVGIG come from the germline V gene (reference sequence). The CDR3, as DNA: TGTGCCTGGAGTGTGGGGGGATCGGGCACTGAAGCTTTCTTT. Translation: CAWSVGGSGTEAFF.

The V gene is TRBV5-1, the J gene TRBJ2-7; TRBD1 or TRBD2 may be the D gene (6 bases each). Germline values: CDR1 SGHRS, CDR2 YFSETQ. CDR3 length: 14 residues. V lost 4 bases, J lost 3 bases, and 14 bases lay in between. For the CDR3, the DNA is TGCGCCAGCAGCCACCCCGGGGGCGGCTACGAGCAGTACTTC. This encodes CASSHPGGGYEQYF.

This clone was observed a single time. Different DNA sequences within this sample yield the same CDR3. The chain carries TRBV18 and TRBJ1-1; D is uncertain. There are 13 residues in the CDR3. Trimming stripped 1 base from V and 1 base from J, with 4 bases between. Germline V CDR1 and CDR2: KGHSH, LQKENI. CDR3 sequence (DNA): TGTGCCAGCTCACCACTGGGGAACACTGAAGCTTTCTTT. It codes for CASSPLGNTEAFF.

The table lists this clone with a count of one. The V gene is TRBV27, the J gene TRBJ2-7; D is undetermined. The CDR3 consists of 10 residues. Germline CDR1 MNHEY, CDR2 SMNVEV (reference sequence). V lost 7 bases and J 3 bases, leaving 4 bases between the germline ends. The CDR3 sequence is CASIYYEQYF. Here the CDR3 DNA reads TGTGCCAGCATCTACTACGAGCAGTACTTC.

The chain is built from TRBV5-5 and TRBJ1-2; 8 bases agree with TRBD1. V shed 2 bases, J shed 4 bases, and the junction held 1 base outside the gene matches. The CDR3 contains 13 residues. Germline V gene lookup returns CDR1 SGHKS and CDR2 YYEKEE (reference sequence). The CDR3: CASSLDRGYGYTF. Here the CDR3 DNA reads TGTGCCAGCAGCTTAGACAGGGGCTATGGCTACACCTTC. The entire variable domain, with the rest obtained from reference TRBV5-5 and TRBJ1-2, is as follows: DAGVTQSPTHLIKTRGQQVTLRCSPISGHKSVSWYQQVLGQGPQFIFQYYEKEERGRGNFPDRFSARQFPNYSSELNVNALLLGDSALYLCASSLDRGYGYTFGSGTRLTVV.

The chain has TRBV19 and TRBJ2-5, with 10 bases aligning to TRBD1. Germline CDR1 LNHDA, CDR2 SQIVND (reference sequence). The CDR3 extends over 16 amino acids. After removal of 4 bases from V and 5 bases from J, the junction contained 10 bases not matched to a gene. CDR3 loop: CASSKWDRGLWETQYF. The CDR3 region has the DNA TGTGCCAGTAGTAAGTGGGACAGGGGATTGTGGGAGACCCAGTACTTC.

The chain is built from TRBV7-2 and TRBJ2-1; D is undetermined. CDR1 is SGHTA and CDR2 is FQGNSA in the germline V gene. This CDR3 is built from 13 residues. The ends were cut back, 5 bases at V and 9 bases at J, with 14 bases in the middle. CDR3 coding DNA: TGTGCCAGCAGCACCGCCCAGGTTCGTGAGCAGTTCTTC. It translates to CASSTAQVREQFF.

Only one count was recorded for this clone. This chain links TRBV5-8 with TRBJ2-3; D uncertain. V was pared by 0 bases and J by 0 bases, with 5 bases between. The CDR3 consists of 14 residues. The germline V gene encodes CDR1 SGHTS and CDR2 YDEGEE. The CDR3 DNA is TGTGCCAGCAGCTTGGGACCGAGCACAGATACGCAGTATTTT. This translates into CASSLGPSTDTQYF.

This sequence joins TRBV5-1 and TRBJ2-1; 8 bases are shared with TRBD2. The CDR3 length is 16 residues. CDR1 SGHRS and CDR2 YFSETQ come from the germline V gene. J was trimmed by 4 bases and V by 5 bases; bases with no gene match: 11. CDR3 nucleotides: TGCGCCAGCAGAGAGGCAGCGGGAGCGGTTTACAATGAGCAGTTCTTC. Residues: CASREAAGAVYNEQFF. The full variable domain, with the rest looked up from reference TRBV5-1 and TRBJ2-1, is KAGVTQTPRYLIKTRGQQVTLSCSPISGHRSVSWYQQTPGQGLQFLFEYFSETQRNKGNFPGRFSGRQFSNSRSEMNVSTLELGDSALYLCASREAAGAVYNEQFFGPGTRLTVL.